Reported below is one TCR beta chain. The sample belongs to a study of blood T cell repertoires in COVID-19. On the study more broadly: Samples representing acute and convalescent COVID-19 were sourced from the United States, Italy and Spain.

As handled by the study authors: Amplifying reference gene primers gave estimates of nucleated cell counts. The assay was immunoSEQ multiplex PCR, and TCRdb's table has in-frame clones only and misses some. Clonal size and the V and J genes are those of that table, whereas D and trimming came from the DNA. The sample has 56,000 or so clones, 80% to 90% seen once. The CDR3 covers 15 residues. V lost 4 bases, J lost 8 bases, and 11 bases stayed unmatched. In germline, CDR1 is SGDLS, CDR2 YYNGEE. The V call is TRBV9, the J call TRBJ1-4; 7 bases line up with TRBD1. Material: peripheral blood. The TCR originated in a human donor in a cohort sampled during active COVID-19. The chain's CDR3 is CASSPWTGPSEKLFF. In nucleotides, the CDR3 is TGTGCCAGCAGCCCCTGGACAGGTCCGAGCGAAAAACTGTTTTTT. The full variable domain, rest sourced from reference TRBV9 and TRBJ1-4, is DSGVTQTPKHLITATGQRVTLRCSPRSGDLSVYWYQQSLDQGLQFLIQYYNGEERAKGNILERFSAQQFPDLHSELNLSSLELGDSALYFCASSPWTGPSEKLFFGSGTQLSVL.